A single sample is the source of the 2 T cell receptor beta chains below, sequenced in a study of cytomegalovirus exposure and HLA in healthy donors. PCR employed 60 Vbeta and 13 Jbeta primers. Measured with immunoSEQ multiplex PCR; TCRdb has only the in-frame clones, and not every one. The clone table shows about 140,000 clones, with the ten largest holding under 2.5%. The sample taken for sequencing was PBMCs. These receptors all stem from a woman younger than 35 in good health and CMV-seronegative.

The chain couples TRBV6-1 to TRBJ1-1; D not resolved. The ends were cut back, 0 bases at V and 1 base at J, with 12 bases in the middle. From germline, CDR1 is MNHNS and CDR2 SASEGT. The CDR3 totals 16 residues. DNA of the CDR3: TGTGCCAGCAGTGAAGCGTATTTGCCGGGGAACACTGAAGCTTTCTTT. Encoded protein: CASSEAYLPGNTEAFF.

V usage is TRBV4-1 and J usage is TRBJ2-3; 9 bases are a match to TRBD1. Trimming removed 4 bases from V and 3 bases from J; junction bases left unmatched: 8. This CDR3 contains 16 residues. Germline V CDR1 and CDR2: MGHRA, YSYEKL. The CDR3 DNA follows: TGCGCCAGCAGCCTACAGGGGGCGCGGGGGACAGATACGCAGTATTTT. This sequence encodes CASSLQGARGTDTQYF.